What follows are 22 T cell receptor beta chains derived from one specimen sequenced in a study of circulating and synovial CD4+ cells in juvenile arthritis. The data were produced by immunoSEQ multiplex PCR, yet TCRdb's version contains in-frame clones alone and is incomplete. The table records more than 13,000 clones, approximately 80% of them present only once. Sequenced input: CD4+ T cells from synovial fluid. These receptors all come from a human patient with juvenile idiopathic arthritis. Some clones in this sample may be carry-over from other donors' samples.

This chain connects TRBV30 to TRBJ2-3; tentative D call: TRBD2 (5 bases). CDR3 length equals 16 residues. CDR1 is GTSNPN and CDR2 is SVGIG in the germline V gene (reference sequence). Trimming pared 2 bases from V and 0 bases from J, leaving 15 bases between. CDR3 residues: CAWSLFGAVSTDTQYF. DNA for the CDR3: TGTGCCTGGAGTCTCTTCGGAGCGGTAAGCACAGATACGCAGTATTTT. Full variable domain (rest looked up from reference TRBV30 and TRBJ2-3): SQTIHQWPATLVQPVGSPLSLECTVEGTSNPNLYWYRQAAGRGLQLLFYSVGIGQISSEVPQNLSASRPQDRQFILSSKKLLLSDSGFYLCAWSLFGAVSTDTQYFGPGTRLTVL.

The chain carries TRBV2 and TRBJ2-7; D is undetermined. V was cut by 6 bases and J by 4 bases, with 4 bases left in between. The CDR3 is 10 amino acids. CDR1 is SNHLY and CDR2 is FYNNEI in the germline V gene. CDR3 sequence (DNA): TGTGCCAGCAGCGGGTACGAGCAGTACTTC. Protein sequence: CASSGYEQYF.

The J gene is TRBJ1-2, the V gene TRBV12-5; 9 bases map to TRBD1. CDR1 and CDR2 from the germline V gene are LGHNT and FRNRAP. The CDR3 has 15 amino acids. V lost 3 bases, J lost 7 bases, and 9 bases stayed unmatched. The CDR3 sequence is CASGFSGTGISGYTF. The CDR3 region has the DNA TGTGCTAGTGGTTTTTCAGGGACAGGGATAAGTGGCTACACCTTC.

V usage is TRBV7-2 and J usage is TRBJ1-1; 7 bases align to TRBD1. Germline V lookup: CDR1 SGHTA, CDR2 FQGNSA. Germline trimming cut 8 bases from V and 0 bases from J; bases unmatched to any gene: 6. The CDR3 runs 14 residues. The CDR3 here is CASGLDRMNTEAFF. CDR3 DNA: TGTGCCAGCGGACTGGACAGGATGAACACTGAAGCTTTCTTT.

Here the CDR3 DNA reads TGTGCCAGCAGCGTATCCTCCTACGAGCAGTACTTC. It encodes CASSVSSYEQYF. This sequence joins TRBV7-2 and TRBJ2-7; no reliable D call. CDR1 and CDR2 from the germline V gene are SGHTA and FQGNSA. CDR3 size: 12 residues. The V end was cut by 5 bases, the J end by 0 bases, with 5 bases between.

This clone was seen just once. The V call is TRBV7-9, the J call TRBJ2-7, with D tentatively TRBD1 (6 bases). CDR1 is SEHNR and CDR2 is FQNEAQ in the germline V gene (reference sequence). Trimming pared 4 bases from V and 2 bases from J, leaving 15 bases between. The CDR3 loop spans 15 amino acids. The CDR3: CASSSQQGRAYEQYF. DNA of the CDR3: TGTGCCAGCAGCTCACAGCAGGGGCGGGCCTACGAGCAGTACTTC.

The chain has TRBV6-1 and TRBJ2-3; D gene unclear. Germline CDR1 and CDR2: MNHNS and SASEGT. V was cut by 3 bases and J by 2 bases, with 12 bases left in between. The CDR3 covers 15 residues. The CDR3 nucleotides read TGTGCCAGCAGTGAGGGTCCGCTAGACACAGATACGCAGTATTTT. Residues: CASSEGPLDTDTQYF.

The V call is TRBV7-8, the J call TRBJ2-7, with 11 bases that match TRBD2. V trimming: 5 bases; J trimming: 3 bases; junction bases outside the gene matches: 3. Germline V gene lookup returns CDR1 SGHVS and CDR2 FQNEAQ. The CDR3 contains 14 residues. The chain's CDR3 is CASSDGTSGYEQYF. The CDR3 bases are TGTGCCAGCAGCGACGGGACTAGCGGCTACGAGCAGTACTTC.

This clone has just a few counts. The chain carries TRBV19 and TRBJ2-1; D is uncertain. Trimming cost V 2 bases and J 5 bases, with 7 bases left between them. The CDR3 covers 13 residues. Germline loops: CDR1 LNHDA, CDR2 SQIVND (reference sequence). The CDR3 DNA reads as TGTGCCAGTAGTATAAACCTAAACAATGAGCAGTTCTTC. Protein: CASSINLNNEQFF.

This clone came up once. The chain employs TRBV25-1 and TRBJ1-2, with 8 bases fitting TRBD1. There are 12 residues in the CDR3. Germline lookup yields CDR1 MGHDK and CDR2 SYGVNS. The trim removed 11 bases at V and 7 bases at J, leaving 9 bases unmatched. The CDR3 sequence is CAGYGQGSGYTF. CDR3 nucleotides: TGTGCCGGTTACGGACAGGGCTCTGGCTACACCTTC.

This clone is a singleton in its sample. This rearrangement joins TRBV19 to TRBJ1-2; 10 bases are shared with TRBD1. CDR3 length: 13 amino acids. Germline CDR1 reads LNHDA; CDR2 reads SQIVND (reference sequence). V trimming: 10 bases; J trimming: 2 bases; junction bases outside the gene matches: 4. The chain's CDR3 is CATTGQGNYGYTF. The DNA of the CDR3 is TGTGCCACTACGGGACAGGGGAACTATGGCTACACCTTC.

The rearrangement links TRBV4-3 to TRBJ2-7, with 8 positions matching TRBD1. The ends lost 4 bases at V and 2 bases at J; junction bases unmatched: 7. This CDR3 is 15 amino acids long. Germline lookup yields CDR1 LGHNA and CDR2 YSLEER. The CDR3 here is CASSPRPGGPYEQYF. CDR3 DNA sequence: TGCGCCAGCAGCCCCCGACCAGGGGGCCCCTACGAGCAGTACTTC.

This chain connects TRBV6-5 to TRBJ2-3, with a possible D match to TRBD1 (5 bases). This CDR3 comprises 15 residues. Germline values: CDR1 MNHEY, CDR2 SVGAGI. V was trimmed by 0 bases and J by 5 bases, leaving 12 bases between them. The CDR3 region is CASSYSAGQGDTQYF. The CDR3, as DNA: TGTGCCAGCAGTTACTCCGCAGGGCAGGGAGATACGCAGTATTTT.

The V call is TRBV6-5, the J call TRBJ2-7; TRBD1 matches 11 bases. This CDR3 region has 14 residues. Germline loops: CDR1 MNHEY, CDR2 SVGAGI. Trimming took 2 bases from V and 5 from J; bases not matched to a gene: 2. The chain's CDR3 is CASSYAGQGDEQYF. DNA of the CDR3: TGTGCCAGCAGTTACGCGGGACAGGGGGACGAGCAGTACTTC.

The rearrangement links TRBV5-4 to TRBJ2-3, with D unresolved. Looked up from germline, CDR1 is SGHNT and CDR2 is YYREEE (reference sequence). The CDR3 covers 14 residues. The V end lost 4 bases, the J end lost 4 bases, and 13 bases lay between the germline ends. Here the CDR3 reads CASSHQRIPDTQYF. In nucleotides, the CDR3 is TGTGCCAGCAGCCACCAGAGGATCCCAGATACGCAGTATTTT.

As to this clone: A junction boundary mismatches the germline segment, possibly from a read error. The chain is built from TRBV7-8 and TRBJ2-3, with a possible D match to TRBD1 (5 bases). CDR1 and CDR2 from the germline V gene are SGHVS and FQNEAQ. The CDR3 covers 16 residues. This CDR3 is CASSDLTLSRTGTQYF. The CDR3 nucleotides read TGTGCCAGCAGCGACCTCACGTTGTCCCGCACAGGTACGCAGTATTTT. Supplemented by reference TRBV7-8 and TRBJ2-3, the full variable domain reads GAGVSQSPRYKVAKRGQDVALRCDPISGHVSLFWYQQALGQGPEFLTYFQNEAQLDKSGLPSDRFFAERPEGSVSTLKIQRTQQEDSAVYLCASSDLTLSRTGTQYFGPGTRLTVL.

The chain links TRBV29-1 to TRBJ2-7, with D maybe TRBD2 (6 bases). V lost 2 bases, J lost 7 bases, and 6 bases lay in between. Germline values: CDR1 SQVTM, CDR2 ANQGSEA. The length of the CDR3 is 10 residues. DNA for the CDR3: TGCAGCGTTGAACGGGGGGAGCAGTACTTC. It is translated as CSVERGEQYF.

There are a few counts of this clone. This chain links TRBV4-3 with TRBJ1-2, with D unclear. This CDR3 contains 16 residues. The germline V and J ends were trimmed by 0 bases and 8 bases, with 19 bases remaining between them. Germline-derived CDR1 and CDR2 are LGHNA and YSLEER. In DNA, the CDR3 is TGCGCCAGCAGCCAAGAGGCAGGATCTATTACACAAGGCTACACCTTC. Its translation is CASSQEAGSITQGYTF.

J is TRBJ1-5 and V is TRBV18; D gene unclear. The CDR3 is made up of 14 amino acids. V was clipped by 5 bases and J by 1 base, with 9 bases between them. Germline V gene data show CDR1 as KGHSH and CDR2 as LQKENI. CDR3 in DNA: TGTGCCAGCTCAGCCGGGTCGAGCAATCAGCCCCAGCATTTT. It codes for CASSAGSSNQPQHF.

The rearrangement links TRBV7-6 to TRBJ1-1; TRBD1 matches 9 bases. Trimming at V came to 4 bases and at J to 12 bases, leaving 6 bases not matched to a gene. The CDR3 is 12 amino acids. The germline gives CDR1 SGHVS, CDR2 FNYEAQ. CDR3 sequence (DNA): TGTGCCAGCAGCTCCGGGACAGGGATATCTTTCTTT. Translating it yields CASSSGTGISFF.

The chain recombines TRBV18 with TRBJ1-1; TRBD1 is a possible D gene (6 bases). This CDR3 contains 15 residues. Trimming pared 3 bases from V and 3 bases from J, leaving 14 bases between. The germline gives CDR1 KGHSH, CDR2 LQKENI. CDR3 bases: TGTGCCAGCTCACCTTACAGGGCAGAGGACACTGAAGCTTTCTTT. Its protein is CASSPYRAEDTEAFF. Full variable domain (missing parts from reference TRBV18 and TRBJ1-1): NAGVMQNPRHLVRRRGQEARLRCSPMKGHSHVYWYRQLPEEGLKFMVYLQKENIIDESGMPKERFSAEFPKEGPSILRIQQVVRGDSAAYFCASSPYRAEDTEAFFGQGTRLTVV.

Comment on this clone: The junction shows a germline mismatch at one end, possibly a read error. CDR3 amino acids: CVSSLWAVNQPQHF. The CDR3 DNA reads as TGTGTCAGCAGCTTATGGGCAGTCAATCAGCCCCAGCATTTT. This chain connects TRBV7-2 to TRBJ1-5, with D uncertain. Per germline, CDR1 SGHTA and CDR2 FQGNSA. This CDR3 has 14 amino acids.